This entry describes one TCR beta chain. V was pared by 1 base and J by 7 bases, with 8 bases between. This CDR3 comprises 13 residues. Germline assignment: CDR1 SQVTM and CDR2 ANQGSEA. This sample stems from a study of blood T cell repertoires in COVID-19. For the study at large: Sample material is recorded as cDNA or gDNA derived from T cells, B-cell-depleted T cells, or PBMCs.

Original data processing: The assay estimated nucleated cells by amplifying reference gene primers. Repertoires were generated with immunoSEQ multiplex PCR, while TCRdb's copy carries only in-frame clones and drops some. The V and J calls and clone size were taken over from that table, and D and trimming were inferred from the DNA. This sample carries under 350,000 clones, 85% to 90% of them seen once, and the ten largest clones take more than 1.5%. Participants were placed into cohorts based on the clinical history they reported. Recovery meant two consecutive negative NP/OP PCR tests, professional clearance, or resolved symptoms.

This sequence originates from an older woman who had recovered from COVID-19. Material for sequencing was PBMCs or T cells enriched from blood (not recorded which). V is TRBV29-1 and J is TRBJ1-6, with a tentative D call TRBD1 (5 bases). CDR3 bases: TGCAGCGTTGAAGGGGGGGAAAATTCACCCCTCCACTTT. Translation: CSVEGGENSPLHF.